Sequencing of this T cell receptor (beta chain) was carried out in a study of cytomegalovirus exposure and HLA in healthy donors. This PCR relied on a set of 60 Vbeta primers and 13 Jbeta primers. The data were produced by immunoSEQ multiplex PCR, yet TCRdb's version contains in-frame clones alone and is incomplete. In the table there are under 200,000 clones, roughly four fifths of which are singletons. As for the donors, each was a healthy bone marrow donor. This CDR3 has 14 amino acids. CDR1 is SGHRS, CDR2 YFSETQ, per germline. Germline trimming cut 4 bases from V and 10 bases from J; bases unmatched to any gene: 6.

Material for sequencing was PBMCs. The chain recombines TRBV5-1 with TRBJ1-6, with 9 bases matching TRBD1. The TCR comes from a woman between 18 and 29 years old in good health and CMV-seronegative. The CDR3 nucleotides read TGCGCCAGCAGCGTGGACAGGGGCAAATCACCCCTCCACTTT. Amino acids: CASSVDRGKSPLHF.